Listed here are 14 T cell receptor beta chains from one sample, sequenced in a study of blood T cell repertoires in COVID-19. The assay was immunoSEQ multiplex PCR, and TCRdb's table has in-frame clones only and misses some. The sample contains roughly 140,000 clones, 60% to 85% of which appear only once. The sequencing sample was made of peripheral blood. The origin of the receptors is a man between 45 and 60 years old with active or convalescent COVID-19.

The gene calls are TRBV7-8 and TRBJ2-7, with 7 bases matching TRBD1. CDR1 is SGHVS, CDR2 FQNEAQ, per germline. With 2 bases clipped from V and 0 bases from J, the junction kept 10 bases outside the gene matches. The length of the CDR3 is 17 residues. CDR3 amino acids: CASSLRRQGLSSYEQYF. DNA for the CDR3: TGTGCCAGCAGCTTACGCCGACAGGGATTAAGCTCCTACGAGCAGTACTTC.

This clone was seen only a few times. J is TRBJ2-2 and V is TRBV7-9; no clear D. Deletions cut 0 bases from V and 1 base from J, with 6 bases between. The germline CDR1 and CDR2 sequences are SEHNR and FQNEAQ (reference sequence). This CDR3 spans 15 amino acids. CDR3 nucleotides: TGTGCCAGCAGCTTAGCGTGGCAGAACACCGGGGAGCTGTTTTTT. Its protein product is CASSLAWQNTGELFF.

V gene TRBV11-2 combines with J gene TRBJ1-1; TRBD1 agrees at 7 bases. Per the germline V gene, CDR1 is SGHAT and CDR2 is FQNNGV. Losses at the gene ends were 6 bases for V and 4 bases for J; bases not matched to a gene: 11. This CDR3 contains 15 residues. DNA of the CDR3: TGTGCCAGCAGGTCGGTTGGAGGGGGCATCACTGAAGCTTTCTTT. Amino acids: CASRSVGGGITEAFF. The whole variable domain, filled in from reference TRBV11-2 and TRBJ1-1, reads EAGVAQSPRYKIIEKRQSVAFWCNPISGHATLYWYQQILGQGPKLLIQFQNNGVVDDSQLPKDRFSAERLKGVDSTLKIQPAKLEDSAVYLCASRSVGGGITEAFFGQGTRLTVV.

This chain connects TRBV7-3 to TRBJ2-3; D perhaps matches TRBD1 (5 bases). CDR3 length equals 14 residues. Germline V gene lookup returns CDR1 SGHTA and CDR2 FQGTGA. Trimming removed 7 bases at V and 0 bases at J, with 11 bases between. The CDR3 nucleotides read TGTGCCAGCAAGTGGGGCACTAGCACAGATACGCAGTATTTT. This translates into CASKWGTSTDTQYF. The variable domain in full, completed from reference TRBV7-3 and TRBJ2-3, reads GAGVSQTPSNKVTEKGKYVELRCDPISGHTALYWYRQSLGQGPEFLIYFQGTGAADDSGLPNDRFFAVRPEGSVSTLKIQRTERGDSAVYLCASKWGTSTDTQYFGPGTRLTVL.

The chain recombines TRBV7-9 with TRBJ2-1, with 7 bases matching TRBD1. The J segment lost 12 bases and the V segment lost 5 bases, leaving 13 bases of the junction unmatched. CDR3 size: 14 residues. Looked up from germline, CDR1 is SEHNR and CDR2 is FQNEAQ (reference sequence). The CDR3: CASSSEGAAFVQFF. CDR3 DNA: TGTGCCAGCAGCAGCGAGGGGGCAGCTTTTGTGCAGTTCTTC.

The V and J genes are TRBV3-1 (or the pseudogene TRBV3-2) and TRBJ1-5; 9 nucleotides align to TRBD1. This CDR3 comprises 14 residues. Losses at the gene ends were 4 bases for V and 6 bases for J; bases not matched to a gene: 4. Per the germline V gene, CDR1 is LGHDT and CDR2 is YNNKEL (reference sequence). The CDR3 DNA sequence: TGTGCCAGCAGCCGTCGGACAGGGGTTCAGCCCCAGCATTTT. This encodes CASSRRTGVQPQHF.

The chain joins TRBV18 to TRBJ1-2; 9 nucleotides agree with TRBD1. V dropped 3 bases and J dropped 3; count of bases not matched to a gene: 14. The CDR3 has 18 residues. CDR1 is KGHSH and CDR2 is LQKENI in the germline V gene. The chain's CDR3 is CASSPPGTGYLSDYGYTF. CDR3 DNA sequence: TGTGCCAGCTCACCCCCCGGGACAGGGTATTTATCCGACTATGGCTACACCTTC.

The chain combines TRBV27 with TRBJ2-1; a possible D gene is TRBD2 (6 bases). Per the germline V gene, CDR1 is MNHEY and CDR2 is SMNVEV (reference sequence). Trimming took 2 bases from V and 6 from J, leaving 14 bases between them. CDR3 length: 15 residues. CDR3 residues: CASSLIPTEGNEQFF. CDR3 coding DNA: TGTGCCAGCAGTTTAATCCCGACGGAGGGCAATGAGCAGTTCTTC.

The chain uses TRBV4-2 and TRBJ2-2, with TRBD2 matching 16 bases. The CDR3 has 18 amino acids. The junction had 10 bases not matched to a gene; V was cut back by 5 bases and J by 7 bases. From germline, CDR1 is LGHNA and CDR2 YNFKEQ. CDR3 in amino acids: CASSGGLAGGPGVGELFF. The CDR3 DNA is TGTGCCAGCAGCGGGGGACTAGCGGGAGGGCCCGGGGTCGGGGAGCTGTTTTTT.

This chain uses TRBV6-2 or TRBV6-3 with TRBJ2-3, with unresolved D. The V and J ends lost 0 bases and 2 bases respectively, with 12 bases between them. Per germline, CDR1 MNHEY and CDR2 SVGEGT. CDR3 length: 16 amino acids. CDR3 bases: TGTGCCAGCAGTTACTCGCTAGAACCCCTCACAGATACGCAGTATTTT. Translation gives CASSYSLEPLTDTQYF.

This clone was counted only a few times. J is TRBJ2-7 and V is TRBV7-9; tentative D call: TRBD2 (6 bases). The length of the CDR3 is 12 residues. V dropped 7 bases and J dropped 6 bases, with 13 bases sitting between them. From germline, CDR1 is SEHNR and CDR2 FQNEAQ (reference sequence). The CDR3 nucleotides are TGTGCCAGCACCCCCGGGGGTTTCGAGCAGTACTTC. Its translation: CASTPGGFEQYF.

This sequence joins TRBV3-1 (or the pseudogene TRBV3-2) and TRBJ2-1, with 8 bases aligning to TRBD2. In germline, CDR1 is LGHDT, CDR2 YNNKEL (reference sequence). CDR3 length: 16 amino acids. The V and J ends lost 4 bases and 6 bases, in that order; junction bases with no gene match: 11. In DNA form, the CDR3 reads TGTGCCAGCAGCCCTCGAGGGACTAGGGTAGGCAATGAGCAGTTCTTC. Translating gives CASSPRGTRVGNEQFF.

The V gene is TRBV13, the J gene TRBJ1-2, with no clear D. The germline V gene has CDR1 PRHDT and CDR2 FYEKMQ (reference sequence). CDR3 length: 16 residues. V lost 5 bases and J lost 1, with 17 bases in between. This CDR3 is CASSKEEGIYNYGYTF. The DNA of the CDR3 is TGTGCCAGCAGCAAAGAGGAGGGAATTTATAACTATGGCTACACCTTC.

The chain recombines TRBV11-2 with TRBJ2-3, with D tentatively TRBD2 (5 bases). The V and J ends lost 0 bases and 3 bases respectively, with 7 bases between them. The CDR3 sequence is 14 residues long. Per the germline V gene, CDR1 is SGHAT and CDR2 is FQNNGV. The CDR3 region has the DNA TGTGCCAGCAGCTTAGATCGGGAAACAGATACGCAGTATTTT. Translation gives CASSLDRETDTQYF.